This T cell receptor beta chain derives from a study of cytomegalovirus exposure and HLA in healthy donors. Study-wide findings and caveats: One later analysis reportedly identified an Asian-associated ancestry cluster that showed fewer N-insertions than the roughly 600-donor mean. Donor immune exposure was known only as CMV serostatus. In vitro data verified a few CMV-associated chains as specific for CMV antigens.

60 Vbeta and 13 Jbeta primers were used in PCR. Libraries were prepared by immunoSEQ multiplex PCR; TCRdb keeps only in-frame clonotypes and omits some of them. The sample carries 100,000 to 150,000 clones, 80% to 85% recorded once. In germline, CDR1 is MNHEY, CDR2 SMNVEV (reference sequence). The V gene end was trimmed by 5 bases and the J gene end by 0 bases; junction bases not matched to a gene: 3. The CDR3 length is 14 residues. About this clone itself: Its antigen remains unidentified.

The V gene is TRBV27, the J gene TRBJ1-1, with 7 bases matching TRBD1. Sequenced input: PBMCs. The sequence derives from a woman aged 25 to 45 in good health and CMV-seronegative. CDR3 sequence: CASSQTGMNTEAFF. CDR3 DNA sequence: TGTGCCAGCAGTCAGACAGGGATGAACACTGAAGCTTTCTTT.